The 29 T cell receptor beta chains given below trace back to one sample, sequenced in a study of T cell responses to AZD1222 COVID-19 vaccine. Measured with immunoSEQ multiplex PCR; TCRdb has only the in-frame clones, and not every one. The sample carries tens of thousands of clones, about nine tenths recorded once. The material sequenced was peripheral blood, taken on day 0 of AZD1222 vaccination. These receptors were obtained from an adult in good health.

The genes are TRBV18 and TRBJ2-1; D is uncertain. Germline V gives CDR1 KGHSH, CDR2 LQKENI. CDR3 length: 12 residues. The V end lost 2 bases, the J end lost 12 bases, and 11 bases lay between the germline ends. The CDR3 reads CASSPRRQWQFF. CDR3 bases: TGTGCCAGCTCACCAAGGCGGCAATGGCAGTTCTTC.

Written as DNA, the CDR3 is TGTGCCACCAGCCCAGCGGGGGTGAGACTTTACAATGAGCAGTTCTTC. Translating gives CATSPAGVRLYNEQFF. The chain has TRBV15 and TRBJ2-1; 8 nucleotides line up with TRBD2. Germline lookup yields CDR1 LNHNV and CDR2 YYDKDF (reference sequence). CDR3 size: 16 residues. Unmatched junction bases numbered 10, after V lost 5 bases and J lost 4 bases.

The chain employs TRBV5-8 and TRBJ2-7; possibly TRBD1 for D (6 bases). Germline lookup yields CDR1 SGHTS and CDR2 YDEGEE. Trimming stripped 4 bases from V and 2 bases from J, with 16 bases between. The CDR3 consists of 15 residues. CDR3 residues: CASSRTGSGAYEQYF. The CDR3 bases are TGTGCCAGCAGCCGAACAGGGAGTGGGGCCTACGAGCAGTACTTC.

The V and J genes are TRBV5-4 and TRBJ2-2; no clear D. The CDR3 length is 13 residues. V dropped 0 bases and J dropped 7 bases, with 7 bases sitting between them. Germline V lookup: CDR1 SGHNT, CDR2 YYREEE (reference sequence). In DNA form, the CDR3 reads TGTGCCAGCAGCTTGGATCAGGTCGGGGAGCTGTTTTTT. As protein: CASSLDQVGELFF.

This chain joins TRBV10-2 and TRBJ1-2, with D hard to call. V lost 3 bases and J lost 8, with 7 bases in between. The CDR3 spans 11 residues. Germline assignment: CDR1 WSHSY and CDR2 SAAADI. The CDR3 loop reads CASSDGGGYTF. The CDR3 DNA reads as TGCGCCAGCAGTGACGGCGGGGGCTACACCTTC.

CDR3 protein: CASSLDRAQETQYF. The CDR3 nucleotides are TGTGCCAGCAGCTTGGACAGGGCTCAAGAGACCCAGTACTTC. The chain carries TRBV7-2 and TRBJ2-5; 8 nucleotides agree with TRBD1. V trimming: 3 bases; J trimming: 2 bases; junction bases outside the gene matches: 2. Germline V gives CDR1 SGHTA, CDR2 FQGNSA. The CDR3 totals 14 residues.

This clone was seen a handful of times. The chain recombines TRBV6-5 with TRBJ1-2, with 7 bases that match TRBD1. The CDR3 has 15 residues. Germline CDR1 and CDR2: MNHEY and SVGAGI. V shed 5 bases and J 2 bases; nucleotides not matched to a gene: 8. The CDR3 spells CASSKPGQTNYGYTF. CDR3 nucleotides: TGTGCCAGCAGTAAACCGGGACAGACAAACTATGGCTACACCTTC.

This chain links TRBV3-1 (or the pseudogene TRBV3-2) with TRBJ1-5; D may be TRBD1 (5 bases). This CDR3 has 14 amino acids. V lost 1 base to trimming and J lost 1 base, with 5 bases between them. The germline V gene has CDR1 LGHDT and CDR2 YNNKEL (reference sequence). The CDR3 protein is CASSQGQSNQPQHF. CDR3 DNA sequence: TGTGCCAGCAGCCAAGGACAGAGCAATCAGCCCCAGCATTTT.

This clone has a single count. V gene TRBV4-1 combines with J gene TRBJ2-3; D is uncertain. V was clipped by 0 bases and J by 2 bases, with 9 bases between them. This CDR3 region has 15 residues. Germline CDR1 reads MGHRA; CDR2 reads YSYEKL. The CDR3 coding sequence is TGCGCCAGCAGCCAAGAGAGCTCCTCCACAGATACGCAGTATTTT. Amino acid sequence: CASSQESSSTDTQYF.

The genes are TRBV7-6 and TRBJ1-2; D is possibly TRBD1 (6 bases). The CDR3 has 17 amino acids. Germline CDR1 and CDR2: SGHVS and FNYEAQ. Trimming shortened V by 5 bases and J by 0 bases, and 19 bases separated the two germline ends. The CDR3 DNA sequence: TGTGCCAGCAGCCAAAACCTTTGGGGGCAAGCTAACTATGGCTACACCTTC. It encodes CASSQNLWGQANYGYTF.

The rearrangement uses TRBV27 and TRBJ1-6, with a tentative D call TRBD1 (5 bases). CDR3 length: 15 residues. Between the trimmed V and J ends, which lost 6 bases and 5 bases, there was a span of 14 bases. The germline V gene encodes CDR1 MNHEY and CDR2 SMNVEV (reference sequence). CDR3 amino acids: CASRKAGRDNSPLHF. CDR3 in DNA: TGTGCCAGCAGAAAAGCGGGACGGGATAATTCACCCCTCCACTTT.

The chain recombines TRBV18 with TRBJ1-6; D gene uncertain. Germline-derived CDR1 and CDR2 are KGHSH and LQKENI. Between the trimmed V and J ends, which lost 1 base and 4 bases, there was a span of 5 bases. This CDR3 region has 14 residues. The CDR3 DNA reads as TGTGCCAGCTCACCACAGGAATATAATTCACCCCTCCACTTT. Its translation is CASSPQEYNSPLHF.

This clone has more than one count but fewer than ten. The chain uses TRBV29-1 and TRBJ1-2, with D perhaps matching TRBD1 (5 bases). V was clipped by 2 bases and J by 7 bases, with 23 bases between them. There are 16 residues in the CDR3. Germline CDR1 is SQVTM and CDR2 is ANQGSEA. The CDR3 DNA reads as TGCAGCGTTGAAAGCCCTCCCCCGGGACGAGGAGGTGGCTACACCTTC. Amino acids: CSVESPPPGRGGGYTF. Drawing the rest from reference TRBV29-1 and TRBJ1-2, the complete variable domain is SAVISQKPSRDICQRGTSLTIQCQVDSQVTMMFWYRQQPGQSLTLIATANQGSEATYESGFVIDKFPISRPNLTFSTLTVSNMSPEDSSIYLCSVESPPPGRGGGYTFGSGTRLTVV.

This clone was seen only a few times. The chain has TRBV6-5 and TRBJ1-1; the match to TRBD1 covers 8 bases. Germline-derived CDR1 and CDR2 are MNHEY and SVGAGI. CDR3 length: 14 amino acids. Trimming cost V 5 bases and J 1 base; bases outside gene matches: 3. DNA of the CDR3: TGTGCCAGCAGTCCTGGGACAGGGAACACTGAAGCTTTCTTT. It codes for CASSPGTGNTEAFF.

This clone was picked up one time. The rearrangement uses TRBV10-3 and TRBJ2-7, with TRBD2 matching 8 bases. The CDR3 is 13 amino acids. CDR1 is ENHRY and CDR2 is SYGVKD in the germline V gene. The ends lost 3 bases at V and 6 bases at J; junction bases unmatched: 4. This chain's CDR3 is CAISDRGGSEQYF. The CDR3 nucleotides read TGTGCCATCAGTGATCGGGGGGGGAGCGAGCAGTACTTC.

The chain combines TRBV3-1 (or the pseudogene TRBV3-2) with TRBJ1-2; the match to TRBD1 covers 10 bases. The CDR3 has 16 amino acids. J lost 3 bases, V lost 5 bases, and 9 bases had no gene match. Looked up from germline, CDR1 is LGHDT and CDR2 is YNNKEL (reference sequence). The CDR3 DNA is TGTGCCAGCAGCTTCGGACAGGGGGGGTTGGACTATGGCTACACCTTC. Protein product: CASSFGQGGLDYGYTF.

The V and J genes are TRBV3-1 (or the pseudogene TRBV3-2) and TRBJ1-1; possibly TRBD1 for D (5 bases). The CDR3 runs to 16 residues. V lost 0 bases and J lost 5, with 16 bases in between. CDR1 and CDR2 from the germline V gene are LGHDT and YNNKEL (reference sequence). The CDR3: CASSQDRVGGRTEAFF. The CDR3 nucleotides are TGTGCCAGCAGCCAAGATCGGGTCGGGGGAAGGACTGAAGCTTTCTTT.

The J gene is TRBJ1-4, the V gene TRBV19; D is undetermined. The CDR3 is 14 residues long. Trimming removed 4 bases at V and 2 bases at J, with 8 bases between. The germline CDR1 and CDR2 sequences are LNHDA and SQIVND (reference sequence). The CDR3 DNA reads TGTGCCAGTAGTAACGGAGGCACTAATGAAAAACTGTTTTTT. It codes for CASSNGGTNEKLFF.

V and J are TRBV6-5 and TRBJ2-7; 10 positions agree with TRBD1. CDR1 and CDR2 (germline): MNHEY, SVGAGI. The CDR3 loop spans 15 amino acids. V shed 2 bases, J shed 1 base, and the junction held 2 bases outside the gene matches. The CDR3 region has the DNA TGTGCCAGCAGTTACCCGGGACAGGGGTCCTACGAGCAGTACTTC. This sequence encodes CASSYPGQGSYEQYF.

A few counts support this clone. This chain links TRBV25-1 with TRBJ1-2; D gene ambiguous. V was trimmed by 8 bases and J by 5 bases, leaving 12 bases between them. This CDR3 has 12 residues. Germline V gene lookup returns CDR1 MGHDK and CDR2 SYGVNS. CDR3 bases: TGTGCCAGCCAAGGCGATGATTATGGCTACACCTTC. It specifies CASQGDDYGYTF.

The sample holds one count of this clone. The chain joins TRBV19 to TRBJ1-2; 9 bases line up with TRBD1. The length of the CDR3 is 15 residues. Germline loops: CDR1 LNHDA, CDR2 SQIVND (reference sequence). With 5 bases clipped from V and 2 bases from J, the junction kept 6 bases outside the gene matches. This CDR3 reads CASSFRDRVNYGYTF. CDR3 nucleotide sequence: TGTGCCAGTAGTTTTCGGGACAGGGTAAACTATGGCTACACCTTC.

V gene TRBV18 combines with J gene TRBJ1-2; perhaps TRBD1 as D (5 bases). The CDR3 runs to 13 residues. V was pared by 2 bases and J by 7 bases, with 11 bases between. CDR1 is KGHSH, CDR2 LQKENI, per germline. CDR3 DNA: TGTGCCAGCTCACCAACGTCAGGGTTTGGCTACACCTTC. Encoded protein: CASSPTSGFGYTF.

The J gene is TRBJ2-1, the V gene TRBV30, with D maybe TRBD1 (6 bases). There are 14 residues in the CDR3. From germline, CDR1 is GTSNPN and CDR2 SVGIG (reference sequence). Deletions cut 0 bases from V and 9 bases from J, with 15 bases between. The chain's CDR3 is CAWSVSPIGGEQFF. The CDR3 region has the DNA TGTGCCTGGAGTGTAAGTCCCATAGGGGGTGAGCAGTTCTTC. The entire variable domain, with the rest obtained from reference TRBV30 and TRBJ2-1, is as follows: SQTIHQWPATLVQPVGSPLSLECTVEGTSNPNLYWYRQAAGRGLQLLFYSVGIGQISSEVPQNLSASRPQDRQFILSSKKLLLSDSGFYLCAWSVSPIGGEQFFGPGTRLTVL.

The chain employs TRBV11-2 and TRBJ2-1, with 9 bases fitting TRBD2. The length of the CDR3 is 17 residues. Trimming took 0 bases from V and 5 from J; bases not matched to a gene: 8. Germline V gene data show CDR1 as SGHAT and CDR2 as FQNNGV. This CDR3 is CASSLEYAGGPHNEQFF. CDR3 DNA sequence: TGTGCCAGCAGCTTAGAATACGCGGGGGGGCCGCACAATGAGCAGTTCTTC.

The CDR3: CSALSGQGAEAFF. The DNA of the CDR3 is TGCAGCGCCCTCAGCGGACAGGGGGCTGAAGCTTTCTTT. V and J are TRBV29-1 and TRBJ1-1, with TRBD1 matching over 10 bases. CDR3 size: 13 residues. J lost 6 bases, V lost 7 bases, and 8 bases had no gene match. The germline V gene encodes CDR1 SQVTM and CDR2 ANQGSEA.

The chain combines TRBV14 with TRBJ2-7; 8 nucleotides agree with TRBD1. The CDR3 loop spans 13 amino acids. The germline gives CDR1 SGHDN, CDR2 FVKESK. J lost 5 bases, V lost 2 bases, and 2 bases had no gene match. For the CDR3, the DNA is TGTGCCAGCAGCCAAATACAGGGGGACGAGCAGTACTTC. As protein: CASSQIQGDEQYF.

This clone was seen more than once but under ten times. J is TRBJ1-1 and V is TRBV5-8; D is unclear. CDR1 and CDR2 (germline): SGHTS, YDEGEE. The CDR3 runs to 15 residues. The V end lost 0 bases, the J end lost 4 bases, and 13 bases lay between the germline ends. The CDR3 region is CASSLAPRLGTEAFF. CDR3 coding DNA: TGTGCCAGCAGCTTGGCTCCGCGGTTGGGCACTGAAGCTTTCTTT.

The chain carries TRBV7-8 and TRBJ1-2; D remains unclear. CDR1 is SGHVS, CDR2 FQNEAQ, per germline. The CDR3 covers 16 residues. Trimming took off 5 bases at V and 1 base at J, with 17 bases between the two ends. The CDR3 sequence: CASSPDGQSLNYGYTF. DNA of the CDR3: TGTGCCAGCAGCCCAGACGGGCAGAGCCTTAACTATGGCTACACCTTC.

The gene calls are TRBV19 and TRBJ1-2; D is possibly TRBD1 (6 bases). Germline V gene sequence: CDR1 LNHDA, CDR2 SQIVND (reference sequence). V lost 1 base, J lost 2 bases, and 14 bases lay in between. The CDR3 sequence is 16 residues long. CDR3 nucleotide sequence: TGTGCCAGTAGTATAGCCAACAGGGCTGTCAACTATGGCTACACCTTC. Its translation is CASSIANRAVNYGYTF. The full variable domain, in which reference TRBV19 and TRBJ1-2 provide the parts outside the CDR3, is DGGITQSPKYLFRKEGQNVTLSCEQNLNHDAMYWYRQDPGQGLRLIYYSQIVNDFQKGDIAEGYSVSREKKESFPLTVTSAQKNPTAFYLCASSIANRAVNYGYTFGSGTRLTVV.